This T cell receptor (beta chain) was sequenced for a study of control samples from healthy donors and cancer patients. The protocol was immunoSEQ multiplex PCR, while the TCRdb copy is restricted to in-frame clones and leaves out a portion. This table has hundreds of thousands of clones, 82% appearing once. A single count supports this clone. Sequenced input: PBMCs. This clonotype was sampled from a woman aged 55 to 70 with lung cancer.

CDR3 DNA: TGTGCCAGCAGTGAGGGGACAGGGAATGAAAAACTGTTTTTT. This encodes CASSEGTGNEKLFF. The genes are TRBV2 and TRBJ1-4; TRBD1 matches 9 bases. Germline-derived CDR1 and CDR2 are SNHLY and FYNNEI. Trimming at V came to 3 bases and at J to 5 bases, leaving 1 base not matched to a gene. The CDR3 totals 14 residues.